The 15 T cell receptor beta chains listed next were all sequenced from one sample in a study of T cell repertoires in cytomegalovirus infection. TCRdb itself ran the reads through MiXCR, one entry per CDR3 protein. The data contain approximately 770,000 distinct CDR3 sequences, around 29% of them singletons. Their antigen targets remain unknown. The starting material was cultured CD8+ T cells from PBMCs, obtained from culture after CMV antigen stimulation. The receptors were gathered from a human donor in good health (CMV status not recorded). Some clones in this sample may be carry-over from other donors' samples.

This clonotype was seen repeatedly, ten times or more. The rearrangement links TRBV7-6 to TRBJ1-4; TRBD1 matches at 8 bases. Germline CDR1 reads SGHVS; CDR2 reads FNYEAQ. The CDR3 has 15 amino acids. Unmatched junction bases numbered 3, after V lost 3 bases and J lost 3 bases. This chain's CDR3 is CASSFKQGANEKLFF. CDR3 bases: TGTGCCAGCAGCTTTAAACAGGGGGCTAATGAAAAACTGTTTTTT.

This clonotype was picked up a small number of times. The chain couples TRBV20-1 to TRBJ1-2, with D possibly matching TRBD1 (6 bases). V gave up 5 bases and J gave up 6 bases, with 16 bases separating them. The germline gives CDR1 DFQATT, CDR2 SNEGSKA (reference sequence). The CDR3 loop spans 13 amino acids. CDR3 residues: CSAGRESGDGYTF. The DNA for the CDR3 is TGCAGTGCTGGAAGGGAGTCAGGGGATGGCTACACCTTC.

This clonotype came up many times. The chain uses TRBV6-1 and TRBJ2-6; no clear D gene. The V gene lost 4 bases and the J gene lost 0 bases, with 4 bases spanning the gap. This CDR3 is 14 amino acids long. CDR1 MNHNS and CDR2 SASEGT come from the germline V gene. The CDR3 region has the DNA TGTGCCAGCAGTGTGAACTCTGGGGCCAACGTCCTGACTTTC. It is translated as CASSVNSGANVLTF.

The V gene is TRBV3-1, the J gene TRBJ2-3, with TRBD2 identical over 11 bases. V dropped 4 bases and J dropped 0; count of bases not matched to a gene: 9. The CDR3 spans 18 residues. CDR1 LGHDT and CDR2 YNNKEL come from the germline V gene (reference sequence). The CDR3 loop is CASSPSSGGPPSTDTQYF. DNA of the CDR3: TGTGCCAGCAGCCCATCTAGCGGGGGGCCTCCTAGCACAGATACGCAGTATTTT.

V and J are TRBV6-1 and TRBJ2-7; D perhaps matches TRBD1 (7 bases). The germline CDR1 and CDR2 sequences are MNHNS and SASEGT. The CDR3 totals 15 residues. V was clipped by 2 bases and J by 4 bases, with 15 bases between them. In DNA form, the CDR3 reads TGTGCCAGCAGTGAAATACGACAGGGAGGATACGAGCAGTACTTC. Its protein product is CASSEIRQGGYEQYF.

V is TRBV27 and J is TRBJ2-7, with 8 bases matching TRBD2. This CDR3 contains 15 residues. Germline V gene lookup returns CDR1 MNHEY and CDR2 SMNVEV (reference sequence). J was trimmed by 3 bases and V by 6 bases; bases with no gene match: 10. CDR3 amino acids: CASSPAGGPIYEQYF. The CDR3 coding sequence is TGTGCCAGCAGCCCCGCGGGAGGCCCAATCTACGAGCAGTACTTC.

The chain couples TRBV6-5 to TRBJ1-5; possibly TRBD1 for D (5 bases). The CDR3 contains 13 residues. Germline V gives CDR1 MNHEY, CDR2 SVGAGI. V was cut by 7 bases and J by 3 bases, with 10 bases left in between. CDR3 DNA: TGTGCCAGCACTCAGGGCCTCAATCAGCCCCAGCATTTT. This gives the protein CASTQGLNQPQHF.

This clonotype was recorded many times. CDR3 sequence reads: CASSLASGGSTDTQYF. DNA of the CDR3: TGTGCCAGCAGCTTAGCTAGCGGGGGGTCCACAGATACGCAGTATTTT. The V call is TRBV7-6, the J call TRBJ2-3, with 10 nucleotides matching TRBD2. V shed 0 bases, J shed 2 bases, and the junction held 2 bases outside the gene matches. CDR3 length equals 16 residues. Germline V lookup: CDR1 SGHVS, CDR2 FNYEAQ.

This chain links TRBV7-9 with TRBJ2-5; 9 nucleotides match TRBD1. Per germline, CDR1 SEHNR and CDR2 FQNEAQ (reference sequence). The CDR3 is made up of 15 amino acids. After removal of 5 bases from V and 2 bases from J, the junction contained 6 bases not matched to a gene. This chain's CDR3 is CASSNRQGVQETQYF. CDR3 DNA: TGTGCCAGCAGCAACCGACAGGGGGTACAAGAGACCCAGTACTTC. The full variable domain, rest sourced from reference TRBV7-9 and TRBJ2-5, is DTGVSQNPRHKITKRGQNVTFRCDPISEHNRLYWYRQTLGQGPEFLTYFQNEAQLEKSRLLSDRFSAERPKGSFSTLEIQRTEQGDSAMYLCASSNRQGVQETQYFGPGTRLLVL.

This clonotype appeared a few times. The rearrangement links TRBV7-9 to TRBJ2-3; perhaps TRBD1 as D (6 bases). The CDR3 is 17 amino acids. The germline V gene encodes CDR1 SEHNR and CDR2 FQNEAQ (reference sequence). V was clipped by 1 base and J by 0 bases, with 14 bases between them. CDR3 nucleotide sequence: TGTGCCAGCAGCTTAGAGCCCCGACAGGCGAGCACAGATACGCAGTATTTT. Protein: CASSLEPRQASTDTQYF.

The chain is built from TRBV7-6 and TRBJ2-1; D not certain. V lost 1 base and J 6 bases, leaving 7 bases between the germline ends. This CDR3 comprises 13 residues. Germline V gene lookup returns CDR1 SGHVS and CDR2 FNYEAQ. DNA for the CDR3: TGTGCCAGCAGCTTAGATTTTAGCAATGAGCAGTTCTTC. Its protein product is CASSLDFSNEQFF. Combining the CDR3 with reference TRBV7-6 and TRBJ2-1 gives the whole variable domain GAGVSQSPRYKVTKRGQDVALRCDPISGHVSLYWYRQALGQGPEFLTYFNYEAQQDKSGLPNDRFSAERPEGSISTLTIQRTEQRDSAMYRCASSLDFSNEQFFGPGTRLTVL.

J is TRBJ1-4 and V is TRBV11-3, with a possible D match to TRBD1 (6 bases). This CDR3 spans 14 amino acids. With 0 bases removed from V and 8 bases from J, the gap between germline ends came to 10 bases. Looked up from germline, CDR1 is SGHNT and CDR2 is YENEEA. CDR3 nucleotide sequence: TGTGCCAGCAGCTTAGAACAGGGTGGCGAAAAACTGTTTTTT. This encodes CASSLEQGGEKLFF.

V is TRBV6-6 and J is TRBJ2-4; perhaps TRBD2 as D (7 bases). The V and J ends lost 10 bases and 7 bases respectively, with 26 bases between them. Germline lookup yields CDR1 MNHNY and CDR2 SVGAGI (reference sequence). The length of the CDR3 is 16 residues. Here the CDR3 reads CATQLPPGGPRNIQYF. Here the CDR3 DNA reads TGTGCCACCCAGTTACCCCCGGGGGGCCCTCGGAACATTCAGTACTTC.

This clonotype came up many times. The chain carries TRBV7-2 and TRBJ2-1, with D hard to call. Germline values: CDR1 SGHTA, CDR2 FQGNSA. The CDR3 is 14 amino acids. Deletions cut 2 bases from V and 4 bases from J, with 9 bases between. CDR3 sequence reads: CASSLRVGYNEQFF. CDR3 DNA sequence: TGTGCCAGCAGCTTAAGGGTAGGGTACAATGAGCAGTTCTTC. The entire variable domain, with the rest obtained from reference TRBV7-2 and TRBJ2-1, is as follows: GAGVSQSPSNKVTEKGKDVELRCDPISGHTALYWYRQSLGQGLEFLIYFQGNSAPDKSGLPSDRFSAERTGGSVSTLTIQRTQQEDSAVYLCASSLRVGYNEQFFGPGTRLTVL.

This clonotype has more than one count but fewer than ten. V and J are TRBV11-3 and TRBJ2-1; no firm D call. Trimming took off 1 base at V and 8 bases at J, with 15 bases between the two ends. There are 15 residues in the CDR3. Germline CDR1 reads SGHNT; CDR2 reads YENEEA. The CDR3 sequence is CASSLVGPPGDEQFF. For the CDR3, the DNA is TGTGCCAGCAGCTTAGTAGGACCCCCTGGAGATGAGCAGTTCTTC.